Listed below are T cell receptor beta chains from one sample, sequenced in a study of Ad26.COV2.S vaccination and SARS-CoV-2 variants. Sequenced by immunoSEQ multiplex PCR; TCRdb stores in-frame clones only, minus some. The sample holds hundreds of thousands of clones, more than 70% seen once. The sequences come from peripheral blood, collected in a trial of Ad26.COV2.S vaccine versus placebo. Source of these receptors: a person between 18 and 59 years old who received the Ad26.COV2.S COVID-19 vaccine or a placebo. The CDR3 runs from the conserved cysteine through the conserved F or W. A D gene is named only where the DNA matches it firmly. Some rows have no size entry. The others give once, few or many, or a class for an expanded clone.

d_call: NA; j_call: TRBJ1-1; clone_size: NA; v_call: TRBV6-5; cdr3_aa: CASSWTLETEAFF; cdr3_nt: TGTGCCAGCAGTTGGACACTCGAGACTGAAGCTTTCTTT
d_call: NA; j_call: TRBJ2-1; clone_size: NA; v_call: TRBV5-1; cdr3_aa: CASSFWYDEQFF; cdr3_nt: TGCGCCAGCAGCTTTTGGTATGATGAGCAGTTCTTC
d_call: NA; j_call: TRBJ1-1; clone_size: NA; v_call: TRBV6-6; cdr3_aa: CASSYGGGLAGFEAFF; cdr3_nt: TGTGCCAGCAGTTACGGCGGGGGACTTGCCGGGTTTGAAGCTTTCTTT
d_call: TRBD2; j_call: TRBJ2-5; clone_size: NA; v_call: TRBV7-3; cdr3_aa: CASSSSGTSETQYF; cdr3_nt: TGTGCCAGCAGCTCCAGCGGGACTAGCGAGACCCAGTACTTC
d_call: NA; j_call: TRBJ1-1; clone_size: NA; v_call: TRBV2; cdr3_aa: CASSAVVMNTEAFF; cdr3_nt: TGTGCCAGCAGTGCGGTAGTAATGAACACTGAAGCTTTCTTT
d_call: NA; j_call: TRBJ1-5; clone_size: few; v_call: TRBV19; cdr3_aa: CASSSPRGTYSNQPQHF; cdr3_nt: TGTGCCAGTAGTTCCCCGAGGGGGACATATAGCAATCAGCCCCAGCATTTT
d_call: TRBD2; j_call: TRBJ2-5; clone_size: NA; v_call: TRBV4-2; cdr3_aa: CASSQVVAGGEYQETQYF; cdr3_nt: TGTGCCAGCAGCCAAGTCGTAGCGGGGGGGGAGTACCAAGAGACCCAGTACTTC
d_call: NA; j_call: TRBJ2-3; clone_size: NA; v_call: TRBV19; cdr3_aa: CASSIWGAADTQYF; cdr3_nt: TGTGCCAGTAGTATATGGGGGGCGGCAGATACGCAGTATTTT
d_call: NA; j_call: TRBJ2-7; clone_size: NA; v_call: TRBV3-1/TRBV3-2; cdr3_aa: CASSPMSGTHYEQYF; cdr3_nt: TGTGCCAGCAGCCCCATGTCCGGGACACACTACGAGCAGTACTTC
d_call: NA; j_call: TRBJ1-1; clone_size: few; v_call: TRBV11-2; cdr3_aa: CASSSQGNTEAFF; cdr3_nt: TGTGCCAGCAGCTCACAGGGGAACACTGAAGCTTTCTTT
d_call: TRBD2; j_call: TRBJ2-1; clone_size: NA; v_call: TRBV24-1; cdr3_aa: CATSDPTSGKYNEQFF; cdr3_nt: TGTGCCACCAGTGATCCCACTAGCGGAAAGTACAATGAGCAGTTCTTC
d_call: TRBD2; j_call: TRBJ2-5; clone_size: NA; v_call: TRBV2; cdr3_aa: CAMLAGVVETQYF; cdr3_nt: TGTGCCATGCTAGCGGGAGTTGTTGAGACCCAGTACTTC
d_call: TRBD1; j_call: TRBJ2-7; clone_size: NA; v_call: TRBV28; cdr3_aa: CASNPPGQGRIEQYF; cdr3_nt: TGTGCCAGCAACCCACCCGGACAGGGGAGGATCGAGCAGTACTTC
d_call: NA; j_call: TRBJ2-7; clone_size: NA; v_call: TRBV4-1; cdr3_aa: CASRPGETSSYEQYF; cdr3_nt: TGCGCCAGCAGGCCGGGGGAGACGAGCTCCTACGAGCAGTACTTC
d_call: NA; j_call: TRBJ1-1; clone_size: NA; v_call: TRBV5-6; cdr3_aa: CASSLRGPTEAFF; cdr3_nt: TGTGCCAGCAGCTTACGAGGTCCCACTGAAGCTTTCTTT
d_call: NA; j_call: TRBJ2-7; clone_size: NA; v_call: TRBV7-3; cdr3_aa: CASSLTGGTSYEQYF; cdr3_nt: TGTGCCAGCAGCTTAACCGGTGGGACATCCTACGAGCAGTACTTC
d_call: NA; j_call: TRBJ2-2; clone_size: NA; v_call: TRBV12-3/TRBV12-4; cdr3_aa: CASSRLLELFF; cdr3_nt: TGTGCCAGCAGCCGTTTACTTGAGCTGTTTTTT
d_call: TRBD1; j_call: TRBJ1-3; clone_size: once; v_call: TRBV5-4; cdr3_aa: CASSRKQGALGNTIYF; cdr3_nt: TGTGCCAGCAGCAGGAAACAGGGGGCGCTCGGAAACACCATATATTTT
d_call: NA; j_call: TRBJ2-7; clone_size: few; v_call: TRBV19; cdr3_aa: CASSIKMMRSYEQYF; cdr3_nt: TGTGCCAGTAGTATTAAAATGATGCGTTCCTACGAGCAGTACTTC
d_call: TRBD2; j_call: TRBJ2-5; clone_size: NA; v_call: TRBV7-6; cdr3_aa: CASSLVPLTSRQETQYF; cdr3_nt: TGTGCCAGCAGCTTAGTCCCCTTGACTAGCCGCCAAGAGACCCAGTACTTC
d_call: NA; j_call: TRBJ2-5; clone_size: NA; v_call: TRBV6-4; cdr3_aa: CASSDARRAEQETQYF; cdr3_nt: TGTGCCAGCAGTGACGCGCGGAGGGCCGAGCAAGAGACCCAGTACTTC
d_call: NA; j_call: TRBJ1-1; clone_size: NA; v_call: TRBV3-1/TRBV3-2; cdr3_aa: CASSQDGGTEAFF; cdr3_nt: TGTGCCAGCAGCCAGGATGGGGGGACTGAAGCTTTCTTT
d_call: TRBD1; j_call: TRBJ1-2; clone_size: NA; v_call: TRBV7-9; cdr3_aa: CASSPIGTGGVGKYGYTF; cdr3_nt: TGTGCCAGCAGTCCCATCGGGACAGGGGGCGTGGGGAAGTATGGCTACACCTTC
d_call: TRBD1; j_call: TRBJ2-7; clone_size: few; v_call: TRBV4-3; cdr3_aa: CASSQGQGSNEQYF; cdr3_nt: TGCGCCAGCAGCCAAGGACAGGGGTCCAACGAGCAGTACTTC
d_call: NA; j_call: TRBJ1-6; clone_size: NA; v_call: TRBV6-5; cdr3_aa: CASSYETNSPLHF; cdr3_nt: TGTGCCAGCAGTTACGAAACGAATTCACCCCTCCACTTT
d_call: NA; j_call: TRBJ2-7; clone_size: NA; v_call: TRBV6-2/TRBV6-3; cdr3_aa: CASSLSYSGSEQYF; cdr3_nt: TGTGCCAGCAGCTTGTCATACTCGGGTTCCGAGCAGTACTTC
d_call: NA; j_call: TRBJ2-2; clone_size: few; v_call: TRBV3-1/TRBV3-2; cdr3_aa: CASSRGRGELFF; cdr3_nt: TGTGCCAGCAGCAGGGGCAGAGGGGAGCTGTTTTTT
d_call: TRBD1; j_call: TRBJ1-1; clone_size: NA; v_call: TRBV27; cdr3_aa: CASSSGQGTEAFF; cdr3_nt: TGTGCCAGCAGTAGCGGACAGGGCACTGAAGCTTTCTTT
d_call: NA; j_call: TRBJ2-1; clone_size: NA; v_call: TRBV24-1; cdr3_aa: CATSDFGSEQFF; cdr3_nt: TGTGCCACCAGTGATTTTGGCAGTGAGCAGTTCTTC
d_call: NA; j_call: TRBJ2-7; clone_size: NA; v_call: TRBV30; cdr3_aa: CAWRTGEVSYEQYF; cdr3_nt: TGTGCCTGGAGAACAGGGGAGGTTTCCTACGAGCAGTACTTC
d_call: NA; j_call: TRBJ2-7; clone_size: once; v_call: TRBV7-9; cdr3_aa: CASSLVGGSYEQYF; cdr3_nt: TGTGCCAGCAGCTTAGTCGGGGGTTCCTACGAGCAGTACTTC
d_call: NA; j_call: TRBJ2-1; clone_size: once; v_call: TRBV3-1/TRBV3-2; cdr3_aa: CASSQEAGPNNEQFF; cdr3_nt: TGTGCCAGCAGCCAAGAAGCGGGTCCCAACAATGAGCAGTTCTTC
d_call: NA; j_call: TRBJ2-5; clone_size: NA; v_call: TRBV6-1; cdr3_aa: CASSEERGVSGTQYF; cdr3_nt: TGTGCCAGCAGTGAAGAGCGCGGGGTAAGCGGGACCCAGTACTTC
d_call: TRBD1; j_call: TRBJ1-4; clone_size: few; v_call: TRBV29-1; cdr3_aa: CSVSTGPGEKLFF; cdr3_nt: TGCAGCGTTTCGACAGGGCCGGGGGAAAAACTGTTTTTT
d_call: TRBD1; j_call: TRBJ1-2; clone_size: NA; v_call: TRBV6-5; cdr3_aa: CASSRQGLHTF; cdr3_nt: TGTGCCAGCAGCCGACAGGGCCTTCACACCTTC
d_call: NA; j_call: TRBJ2-7; clone_size: NA; v_call: TRBV7-2; cdr3_aa: CASSSLTLEQYF; cdr3_nt: TGTGCCAGCAGTTCTCTGACGCTCGAGCAGTACTTC